The 20 T cell receptor beta chains below were found in one sample sequenced in a study of shared clonotypes between healthy human individuals. Clones were sequenced by immunoSEQ multiplex PCR, and TCRdb holds only the in-frame ones, with some missing. The table includes about 1.5 million clones, around 98% detected once. Sequenced: naive CD4+ T cells sorted from blood. Subset in this sample: CD45RA+ positively selected. All receptors derive from a man aged 25 to 40 in good health.

This clone occurred once. The rearrangement joins TRBV28 to TRBJ2-1; tentatively, D is TRBD1 (6 bases). The length of the CDR3 is 16 residues. Trimming shortened V by 6 bases and J by 2 bases, and 17 bases separated the two germline ends. Germline lookup yields CDR1 MDHEN and CDR2 SYDVKM. CDR3 residues: CASRESRRGAYNEQFF. In nucleotides, the CDR3 is TGTGCCAGCAGGGAGTCGCGCAGGGGCGCCTACAATGAGCAGTTCTTC.

The chain employs TRBV25-1 and TRBJ2-2; weak D call: TRBD1 (5 bases). The germline V and J ends were trimmed by 1 base and 6 bases, with 12 bases remaining between them. Germline V gene data show CDR1 as MGHDK and CDR2 as SYGVNS. The CDR3 is made up of 15 amino acids. CDR3 DNA sequence: TGTGCCAGCAGTGAATTAAGGGGCGCGGCCGGGGAGCTGTTTTTT. Translation: CASSELRGAAGELFF. The whole variable domain, filled in from reference TRBV25-1 and TRBJ2-2, reads EADIYQTPRYLVIGTGKKITLECSQTMGHDKMYWYQQDPGMELHLIHYSYGVNSTEKGDLSSESTVSRIRTEHFPLTLESARPSHTSQYLCASSELRGAAGELFFGEGSRLTVL.

The chain employs TRBV7-9 and TRBJ2-5; D gene ambiguous. The ends were cut back, 5 bases at V and 2 bases at J, with 15 bases in the middle. The CDR3 consists of 15 residues. Germline CDR1 is SEHNR and CDR2 is FQNEAQ (reference sequence). Here the CDR3 DNA reads TGTGCCAGCAGCGACGGACCGGTCAGTCAAGAGACCCAGTACTTC. Its translation: CASSDGPVSQETQYF.

The chain is built from TRBV18 and TRBJ2-6, with 13 bases matching TRBD2. Germline V gene sequence: CDR1 KGHSH, CDR2 LQKENI. The CDR3 sequence is 18 residues long. V gave up 4 bases and J gave up 4 bases; unmatched junction bases: 7. The CDR3 DNA is TGTGCCAGCTCACAGAGACTAGCGGGAGGATCAGGGGCCAACGTCCTGACTTTC. It yields the protein CASSQRLAGGSGANVLTF.

The V and J genes are TRBV6-5 and TRBJ1-1, with D unclear. V lost 2 bases to trimming and J lost 7 bases, with 14 bases between them. There are 14 residues in the CDR3. In germline, CDR1 is MNHEY, CDR2 SVGAGI. The CDR3 sequence is CASSYGVGPFEAFF. CDR3 bases: TGTGCCAGCAGTTACGGAGTTGGTCCATTTGAAGCTTTCTTT.

The chain carries TRBV5-5 and TRBJ2-2; D might be TRBD1 or TRBD2, each matching 5 bases. Germline V lookup: CDR1 SGHKS, CDR2 YYEKEE (reference sequence). Trimming took off 1 base at V and 4 bases at J, with 14 bases between the two ends. The CDR3 has 16 residues. The CDR3 sequence is CASSLSVNGGTGELFF. In DNA form, the CDR3 reads TGTGCCAGCAGCTTGAGCGTGAATGGGGGCACCGGGGAGCTGTTTTTT.

The chain links TRBV7-2 to TRBJ2-7; the match to TRBD2 covers 8 bases. This CDR3 is 15 amino acids long. CDR1 is SGHTA and CDR2 is FQGNSA in the germline V gene. V shed 3 bases and J 2 bases; nucleotides not matched to a gene: 6. Here the CDR3 reads CASSFRSGTPYEQYF. The CDR3 nucleotides are TGTGCCAGCAGCTTTCGTAGCGGGACCCCCTACGAGCAGTACTTC.

This chain uses TRBV5-5 with TRBJ2-3; 14 bases fit TRBD2. The germline V gene has CDR1 SGHKS and CDR2 YYEKEE (reference sequence). V shed 7 bases, J shed 0 bases, and the junction held 7 bases outside the gene matches. The CDR3 is 17 amino acids. In DNA form, the CDR3 reads TGTGCCAGCCCTGGACTAGCGGGAGGTGACAGCACAGATACGCAGTATTTT. This encodes CASPGLAGGDSTDTQYF.

The genes are TRBV19 and TRBJ2-7, with D possibly being TRBD1 or TRBD2 (5 bases each). The CDR3 has 14 amino acids. Per germline, CDR1 LNHDA and CDR2 SQIVND (reference sequence). V lost 11 bases to trimming and J lost 7 bases, with 24 bases between them. The CDR3 loop reads CASSGGPTSREQYF. The CDR3 DNA is TGTGCCTCTTCTGGGGGACCGACCTCGAGGGAGCAGTACTTC.

Concerning this clone: Within the sample, other DNA sequences also encode this same CDR3. V is TRBV18 and J is TRBJ1-5; D not certain. This CDR3 has 13 amino acids. V was pared by 0 bases and J by 4 bases, with 4 bases between. Germline CDR1 and CDR2: KGHSH and LQKENI. CDR3 residues: CASSPPSNQPQHF. For the CDR3, the DNA is TGTGCCAGCTCACCACCGAGTAATCAGCCCCAGCATTTT. Drawing the rest from reference TRBV18 and TRBJ1-5, the complete variable domain is NAGVMQNPRHLVRRRGQEARLRCSPMKGHSHVYWYRQLPEEGLKFMVYLQKENIIDESGMPKERFSAEFPKEGPSILRIQQVVRGDSAAYFCASSPPSNQPQHFGDGTRLSIL.

The rearrangement joins TRBV9 to TRBJ2-1; TRBD2 matches at 12 bases. The CDR3 spans 15 residues. The germline gives CDR1 SGDLS, CDR2 YYNGEE. J gave up 3 bases and V 4 bases, and 2 bases lay outside the gene matches. CDR3 residues: CASSRTSGDYNEQFF. The CDR3 region has the DNA TGTGCCAGCAGCCGGACTAGCGGGGACTACAATGAGCAGTTCTTC.

The V call is TRBV29-1, the J call TRBJ1-1; weak D call: TRBD1 (5 bases). V was pared by 8 bases and J by 3 bases, with 13 bases between. Germline lookup yields CDR1 SQVTM and CDR2 ANQGSEA. The CDR3 length is 12 residues. The CDR3 DNA reads as TGCAGCTCCCACAAAGGGGACACTGAAGCTTTCTTT. It specifies CSSHKGDTEAFF.

The J gene is TRBJ2-6, the V gene TRBV30, with 8 nucleotides matching TRBD2. Per the germline V gene, CDR1 is GTSNPN and CDR2 is SVGIG (reference sequence). The CDR3 has 15 amino acids. For the CDR3, the DNA is TGTTTCCACGTTGCGGGGGGCTCTGGGGCCAACGTCCTGACTTTC. Residues: CFHVAGGSGANVLTF.

This clone was found once. V gene TRBV2 combines with J gene TRBJ2-2; D is perhaps TRBD1 or TRBD2 (5 bases each). With 5 bases removed from V and 3 bases from J, the gap between germline ends came to 13 bases. The CDR3 has 15 residues. CDR1 and CDR2 from the germline V gene are SNHLY and FYNNEI. As DNA, the CDR3 is TGTGCCAGCAGTTGGGAGACAGCAGACACCGGGGAGCTGTTTTTT. Translating gives CASSWETADTGELFF.

V and J are TRBV6-1 and TRBJ2-1, with D tentatively TRBD2 (5 bases). Germline loops: CDR1 MNHNS, CDR2 SASEGT. V gave up 8 bases and J gave up 7 bases, with 18 bases separating them. The CDR3 is 14 residues long. The CDR3 loop reads CASFAGISQNEQFF. For the CDR3, the DNA is TGTGCCAGCTTTGCGGGTATTTCTCAGAATGAGCAGTTCTTC.

About this clone: A read error is possible here, since a much larger clone lies one base away. Other DNA sequences within the sample encode an identical CDR3. This rearrangement joins TRBV18 to TRBJ2-7; the match to TRBD1 covers 10 bases. The germline gives CDR1 KGHSH, CDR2 LQKENI. The ends lost 2 bases at V and 3 bases at J; junction bases unmatched: 4. The CDR3 is 15 residues long. The CDR3 sequence: CASSPSGQGFYEQYF. The CDR3 nucleotides read TGTGCCAGCTCACCATCGGGACAGGGGTTCTACGAGCAGTACTTC.

DNA for the CDR3: TGTGCCAGTCAGAAATCTAGCGGTACCTACAATGAGCAGTTCTTC. This translates into CASQKSSGTYNEQFF. The V gene is TRBV19, the J gene TRBJ2-1, with 7 bases aligning to TRBD2. V was clipped by 8 bases and J by 2 bases; unmatched bases: 9. This CDR3 is 15 amino acids long. Germline V gene data show CDR1 as LNHDA and CDR2 as SQIVND (reference sequence).

CDR3 loop: CASAFGDRGGNTIYF. CDR3 coding DNA: TGTGCCAGCGCGTTCGGGGACAGGGGTGGAAACACCATATATTTT. The V and J genes are TRBV7-9 and TRBJ1-3; 10 bases map to TRBD1. V was pared by 8 bases and J by 3 bases, with 7 bases of the junction left unmatched. Germline CDR1 reads SEHNR; CDR2 reads FQNEAQ (reference sequence). CDR3 length: 15 amino acids.

The chain links TRBV28 to TRBJ2-1; the D gene is possibly TRBD2 (6 bases). The CDR3 is 14 amino acids. In germline, CDR1 is MDHEN, CDR2 SYDVKM. V gave up 3 bases and J gave up 3 bases, with 9 bases separating them. CDR3 residues: CASSFMDYYNEQFF. CDR3 bases: TGTGCCAGCAGTTTTATGGACTACTACAATGAGCAGTTCTTC.

The chain recombines TRBV2 with TRBJ2-7; D might be TRBD2 (6 bases). The V gene lost 4 bases and the J gene lost 2 bases, with 12 bases spanning the gap. Germline-derived CDR1 and CDR2 are SNHLY and FYNNEI. This CDR3 contains 14 residues. Written as DNA, the CDR3 is TGTGCCAGCAGTGGAAGGACGGGGGCCTACGAGCAGTACTTC. It specifies CASSGRTGAYEQYF. The full variable domain, its missing parts supplied by reference TRBV2 and TRBJ2-7, is EPEVTQTPSHQVTQMGQEVILRCVPISNHLYFYWYRQILGQKVEFLVSFYNNEISEKSEIFDDQFSVERPDGSNFTLKIRSTKLEDSAMYFCASSGRTGAYEQYFGPGTRLTVT.